Presented here are 20 T cell receptor beta chains from one specimen sequenced in a study of CD8+ T cells in alopecia areata. The treatment denotes: oral pan-JAK inhibitor, 5-10 mg twice daily. cDNA prepared by RNA extraction and subsequent reverse transcription served as the template for sequencing. The protocol was immunoSEQ multiplex PCR, while the TCRdb copy is restricted to in-frame clones and leaves out a portion. The sample lists roughly 180,000 clones, approximately 55% occurring once. The sequencing used CD8+ T cells sorted from blood, collected at week 24, from a patient treated with tofacitinib. These TCRs come from a human donor with alopecia areata.

This chain uses TRBV27 with TRBJ2-1; D gene ambiguous. The CDR3 runs to 12 residues. Trimming took off 3 bases at V and 5 bases at J, with 5 bases between the two ends. Germline V gene lookup returns CDR1 MNHEY and CDR2 SMNVEV (reference sequence). The CDR3 region is CASSFRDNEQFF. Here the CDR3 DNA reads TGTGCCAGCAGTTTTAGGGACAATGAGCAGTTCTTC.

The rearrangement uses TRBV11-2 and TRBJ2-7; D ambiguous. In germline, CDR1 is SGHAT, CDR2 FQNNGV. The CDR3 runs to 13 residues. Trimming shortened V by 4 bases and J by 3 bases, and 10 bases separated the two germline ends. The CDR3 protein is CASSSFGHYEQYF. Here the CDR3 DNA reads TGTGCCAGCAGCTCTTTTGGTCACTACGAGCAGTACTTC.

This clone was seen a handful of times. The chain uses TRBV19 and TRBJ1-2; D perhaps matches TRBD1 (6 bases). Germline loops: CDR1 LNHDA, CDR2 SQIVND (reference sequence). Between the trimmed V and J ends, which lost 7 bases and 0 bases, there was a span of 15 bases. This CDR3 comprises 15 residues. As DNA, the CDR3 is TGTGCCAGTACTCAACAAGGGGGAACTAACTATGGCTACACCTTC. Translating gives CASTQQGGTNYGYTF. Full variable domain (remainder filled in from reference TRBV19 and TRBJ1-2): DGGITQSPKYLFRKEGQNVTLSCEQNLNHDAMYWYRQDPGQGLRLIYYSQIVNDFQKGDIAEGYSVSREKKESFPLTVTSAQKNPTAFYLCASTQQGGTNYGYTFGSGTRLTVV.

The chain joins TRBV14 to TRBJ2-2; no definite D call. Trimming stripped 8 bases from V and 5 bases from J, with 9 bases between. Per the germline V gene, CDR1 is SGHDN and CDR2 is FVKESK. This CDR3 spans 12 amino acids. As DNA, the CDR3 is TGTGCCAGCGGACGACGGACCGGGGAGCTGTTTTTT. Translating gives CASGRRTGELFF. The variable domain in full, with the rest retrieved from reference TRBV14 and TRBJ2-2, is EAGVTQFPSHSVIEKGQTVTLRCDPISGHDNLYWYRRVMGKEIKFLLHFVKESKQDESGMPNNRFLAERTGGTYSTLKVQPAELEDSGVYFCASGRRTGELFFGEGSRLTVL.

This clone appeared once. V and J are TRBV4-1 and TRBJ2-7, with no clear D. Germline V lookup: CDR1 MGHRA, CDR2 YSYEKL. The CDR3 totals 14 residues. The V gene lost 0 bases and the J gene lost 3 bases, with 9 bases spanning the gap. The CDR3 DNA is TGCGCCAGCAGCCAAGACCGAAGAGGCTACGAGCAGTACTTC. Translated: CASSQDRRGYEQYF.

The chain is built from TRBV4-3 and TRBJ1-1; D not certain. The V gene lost 0 bases and the J gene lost 5 bases, with 13 bases spanning the gap. The CDR3 runs 15 residues. In germline, CDR1 is LGHNA, CDR2 YSLEER. The CDR3 DNA reads TGCGCCAGCAGCCAAGATAAGGTTTCTTCGACTGAAGCTTTCTTT. Translated: CASSQDKVSSTEAFF.

The rearrangement uses TRBV19 and TRBJ1-2; D not certain. CDR1 and CDR2 from the germline V gene are LNHDA and SQIVND (reference sequence). The CDR3 is made up of 14 amino acids. With 5 bases removed from V and 8 bases from J, the gap between germline ends came to 18 bases. The CDR3 is CASSPNAGIQGYTF. In nucleotides, the CDR3 is TGTGCCAGTAGTCCCAATGCAGGAATCCAAGGCTACACCTTC.

V is TRBV19 and J is TRBJ2-7; 11 bases are a match to TRBD1. The CDR3 is made up of 15 amino acids. The germline CDR1 and CDR2 sequences are LNHDA and SQIVND (reference sequence). The V gene end was trimmed by 7 bases and the J gene end by 4 bases; junction bases not matched to a gene: 9. The chain's CDR3 is CASNARGTGGYEQYF. The CDR3 DNA reads as TGTGCCAGTAACGCAAGGGGGACAGGGGGTTACGAGCAGTACTTC.

This chain links TRBV15 with TRBJ1-5; 9 bases map to TRBD1. V gave up 3 bases and J gave up 1 base; unmatched junction bases: 1. This CDR3 spans 15 amino acids. CDR1 LNHNV and CDR2 YYDKDF come from the germline V gene (reference sequence). CDR3 residues: CATSRTGGSNQPQHF. For the CDR3, the DNA is TGTGCCACCAGCAGGACAGGGGGAAGCAATCAGCCCCAGCATTTT.

This clone has only a few counts. This chain joins TRBV28 and TRBJ2-7; D ambiguous. Trimming removed 11 bases at V and 3 bases at J, with 23 bases between. This CDR3 comprises 15 residues. Per germline, CDR1 MDHEN and CDR2 SYDVKM. CDR3 bases: TGTGCCGCCGAAGACCCCGGATCCCCATACTACGAGCAGTACTTC. Translation: CAAEDPGSPYYEQYF.

This chain connects TRBV14 to TRBJ2-5, with 7 nucleotides matching TRBD1. Germline values: CDR1 SGHDN, CDR2 FVKESK. The CDR3 consists of 14 residues. Trimming at V came to 4 bases and at J to 2 bases, leaving 4 bases not matched to a gene. The CDR3 reads CASSLPGQQETQYF. In DNA form, the CDR3 reads TGTGCCAGCAGCCTTCCGGGACAGCAAGAGACCCAGTACTTC.

The rearrangement links TRBV11-2 to TRBJ1-1; a weak D match, TRBD1 (5 bases). The CDR3 has 13 residues. V was pared by 2 bases and J by 8 bases, with 12 bases between. The germline V gene has CDR1 SGHAT and CDR2 FQNNGV. The CDR3 region is CASSLIAGEEAFF. The CDR3 bases are TGTGCCAGCAGCTTAATTGCGGGGGAAGAAGCTTTCTTT.

The rearrangement links TRBV6-5 to TRBJ2-7; D not resolved. The V end was cut by 6 bases, the J end by 0 bases, with 12 bases between. The CDR3 consists of 14 residues. Germline V CDR1 and CDR2: MNHEY, SVGAGI. The CDR3 protein is CASSPIPSSYEQYF. For the CDR3, the DNA is TGTGCCAGCAGCCCAATACCGAGCTCCTACGAGCAGTACTTC.

The chain links TRBV11-2 to TRBJ2-7, with 13 bases aligning to TRBD2. Looked up from germline, CDR1 is SGHAT and CDR2 is FQNNGV. The ends lost 3 bases at V and 5 bases at J; junction bases unmatched: 1. The CDR3 is made up of 14 amino acids. The CDR3 region has the DNA TGTGCCAGCAGCTTGACTAGCGGGGGGCACGAGCAGTACTTC. It translates to CASSLTSGGHEQYF.

The chain employs TRBV2 and TRBJ1-2; D is unclear. V was clipped by 6 bases and J by 6 bases, with 11 bases between them. This CDR3 region has 12 residues. CDR1 is SNHLY and CDR2 is FYNNEI in the germline V gene. The CDR3, as DNA: TGTGCCAGCAGGGATATGACGGATGGCTACACCTTC. This translates into CASRDMTDGYTF.

This clone came up a few times. The CDR3: CASSRDREGNQPQHF. The CDR3 bases are TGTGCCAGCAGCCGCGACAGGGAGGGCAATCAGCCCCAGCATTTT. The chain uses TRBV27 and TRBJ1-5, with TRBD1 matching over 7 bases. V was clipped by 6 bases and J by 2 bases; unmatched bases: 7. The CDR3 totals 15 residues. Germline V gene sequence: CDR1 MNHEY, CDR2 SMNVEV (reference sequence).

This chain links TRBV5-1 with TRBJ1-6, with D hard to call. The CDR3 is made up of 14 amino acids. Trimming removed 3 bases at V and 7 bases at J, with 11 bases between. CDR1 is SGHRS, CDR2 YFSETQ, per germline. In nucleotides, the CDR3 is TGCGCCAGCAGCTCGGACGGAGCGAATTCACCCCTCCACTTT. Its translation: CASSSDGANSPLHF.

This chain uses TRBV2 with TRBJ2-3; TRBD1 aligns across 11 bases. CDR3 length: 13 amino acids. Trimming took 10 bases from V and 6 from J; bases not matched to a gene: 6. Germline values: CDR1 SNHLY, CDR2 FYNNEI. The CDR3 here is CATPGQGGDTQYF. CDR3 in DNA: TGTGCCACACCGGGACAGGGGGGCGATACGCAGTATTTT.

This clone was seen a few times. The rearrangement uses TRBV29-1 and TRBJ2-2; 7 positions agree with TRBD2. Germline CDR1 SQVTM, CDR2 ANQGSEA. The CDR3 is 14 residues long. V gave up 3 bases and J gave up 3 bases; unmatched junction bases: 4. The CDR3 DNA reads TGCAGCGTTGATCTGGGGAGGGACACCGGGGAGCTGTTTTTT. It translates to CSVDLGRDTGELFF.

The chain couples TRBV10-3 to TRBJ1-5; D gene uncertain. Trimming cost V 3 bases and J 6 bases, with 6 bases left between them. This CDR3 is built from 12 residues. CDR1 and CDR2 (germline): ENHRY, SYGVKD. CDR3: CAISEGAQPQHF. CDR3 coding DNA: TGTGCCATCAGTGAAGGTGCTCAGCCCCAGCATTTT.